This T cell receptor (beta chain) was sequenced for a study of CD8+ T cells in alopecia areata. Study-wide results and caveats: Scalp sample sequencing also detects resident alphabeta T cells of normal skin. TCRs were shared less clearly across patients than in mice, possibly for HLA-related reasons. The study found higher clonality in lesional than normal scalp, especially in alopecia totalis/universalis.

Following RNA extraction, reverse transcription yielded cDNA that acted as the sequencing template. Profiling relied on immunoSEQ multiplex PCR, and the TCRdb table lists in-frame clones only, not all of them. The data contain about 140,000 clones, approximately 65% of them seen just once; the ten biggest clones take up less than 40%. This clone has only a few counts. Antigen unknown. Both CD4+ and CD8+ T cells were separated by sorting PBMCs. Sequenced sample: CD8+ T cells sorted from blood. The sequence came from a human donor in good health.

The CDR3 nucleotides are TGTGCCAGCAGCTTTCCCCGGGGCGGATTCACTGAAGCTTTCTTT. It codes for CASSFPRGGFTEAFF. The rearrangement links TRBV11-1 to TRBJ1-1; possibly TRBD1 for D (5 bases). The CDR3 spans 15 residues. In germline, CDR1 is SGHAT, CDR2 FQDESV (reference sequence). Trimming left V 3 bases short and J 4 bases short, with 15 bases between.